This TCR beta chain was sequenced during a study of T-cell reconstitution after alpha-beta-depleted transplantation in children. Molecular barcoding with unique molecular identifiers was used for the TCRbeta library. TCRdb ran MiXCR on the PCR reads and lists one entry per CDR3 protein. Of 250,000 to 300,000 distinct CDR3 sequences listed, over 8% are singletons. Germline assignment: CDR1 SEHNR and CDR2 FQNEAQ (reference sequence). V lost 3 bases to trimming and J lost 3 bases; unmatched junction nucleotides: 2. CDR3 size: 14 residues. This sequence joins TRBV7-9 and TRBJ2-1; 7 nucleotides match TRBD2. The starting material was PBMCs from the stem cell graft donor, obtained from the stem cell graft. This clonotype was sampled from a human donor who donated a stem cell graft to a child with SCID. The CDR3 bases are TGTGCCAGCAGCTTCCCGGGGGGCTACAATGAGCAGTTCTTC. This gives the protein CASSFPGGYNEQFF.